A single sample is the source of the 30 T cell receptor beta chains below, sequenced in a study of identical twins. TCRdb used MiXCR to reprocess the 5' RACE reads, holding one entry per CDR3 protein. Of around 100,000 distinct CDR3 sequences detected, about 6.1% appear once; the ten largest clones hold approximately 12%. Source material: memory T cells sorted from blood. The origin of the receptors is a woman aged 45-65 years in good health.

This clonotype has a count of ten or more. The DNA for the CDR3 is TGTGCCAGCACTTTGGACAGGACCGGGGAGCTGTTTTTT. It is translated as CASTLDRTGELFF. V and J are TRBV2 and TRBJ2-2, with 7 bases fitting TRBD1. With 7 bases clipped from V and 5 bases from J, the junction kept 4 bases outside the gene matches. The CDR3 is 13 residues long. Germline lookup yields CDR1 SNHLY and CDR2 FYNNEI.

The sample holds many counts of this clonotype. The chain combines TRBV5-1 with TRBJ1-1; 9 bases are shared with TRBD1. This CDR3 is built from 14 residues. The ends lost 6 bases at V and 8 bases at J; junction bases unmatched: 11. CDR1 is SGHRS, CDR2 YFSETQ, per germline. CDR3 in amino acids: CASTRDRVPEEAFF. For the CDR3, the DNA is TGCGCCAGCACCCGGGACAGGGTTCCCGAAGAAGCTTTCTTT.

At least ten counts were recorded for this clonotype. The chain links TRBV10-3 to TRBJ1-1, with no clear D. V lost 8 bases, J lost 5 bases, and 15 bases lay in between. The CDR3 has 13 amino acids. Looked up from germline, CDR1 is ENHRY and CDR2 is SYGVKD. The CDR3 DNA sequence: TGTGCCATCCTTCCGGGAATCGGGACTGAAGCTTTCTTT. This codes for CAILPGIGTEAFF.

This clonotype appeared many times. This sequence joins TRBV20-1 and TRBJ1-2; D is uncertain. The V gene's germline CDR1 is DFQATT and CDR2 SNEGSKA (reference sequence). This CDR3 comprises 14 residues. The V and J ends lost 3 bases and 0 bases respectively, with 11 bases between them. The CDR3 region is CSASRGVPNYGYTF. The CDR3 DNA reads TGCAGTGCTAGCCGCGGGGTTCCTAACTATGGCTACACCTTC.

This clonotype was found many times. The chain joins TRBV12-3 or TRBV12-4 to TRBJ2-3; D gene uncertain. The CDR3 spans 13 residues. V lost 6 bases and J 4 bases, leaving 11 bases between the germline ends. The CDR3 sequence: CASSHSGADTQYF. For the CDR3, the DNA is TGTGCCAGCAGCCATTCGGGCGCAGATACGCAGTATTTT.

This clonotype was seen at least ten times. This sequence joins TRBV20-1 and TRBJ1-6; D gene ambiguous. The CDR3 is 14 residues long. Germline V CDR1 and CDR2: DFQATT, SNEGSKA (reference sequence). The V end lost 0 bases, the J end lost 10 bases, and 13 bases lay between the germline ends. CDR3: CSARDGMGISPLHF. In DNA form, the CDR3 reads TGCAGTGCTAGAGATGGGATGGGGATATCACCCCTCCACTTT.

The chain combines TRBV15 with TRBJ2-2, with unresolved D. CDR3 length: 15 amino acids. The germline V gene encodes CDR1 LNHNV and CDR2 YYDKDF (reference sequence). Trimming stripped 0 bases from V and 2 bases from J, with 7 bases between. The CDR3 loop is CATSRDAVNTGELFF. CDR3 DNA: TGTGCCACCAGCAGAGATGCCGTTAACACCGGGGAGCTGTTTTTT.

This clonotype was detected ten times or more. In DNA, the CDR3 is TGTGCCAGCGGGGGGTCCTACCAAGAGACCCAGTACTTC. It specifies CASGGSYQETQYF. V is TRBV11-2 and J is TRBJ2-5, with TRBD2 as a possible D gene (6 bases). The CDR3 consists of 13 residues. The ends were cut back, 8 bases at V and 0 bases at J, with 10 bases in the middle. Per the germline V gene, CDR1 is SGHAT and CDR2 is FQNNGV.

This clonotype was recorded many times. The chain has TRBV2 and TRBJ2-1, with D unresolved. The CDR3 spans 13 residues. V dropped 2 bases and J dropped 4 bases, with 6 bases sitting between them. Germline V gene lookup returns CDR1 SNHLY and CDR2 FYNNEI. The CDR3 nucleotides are TGTGCCAGCAGTGAACTCTTTTACAATGAGCAGTTCTTC. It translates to CASSELFYNEQFF.

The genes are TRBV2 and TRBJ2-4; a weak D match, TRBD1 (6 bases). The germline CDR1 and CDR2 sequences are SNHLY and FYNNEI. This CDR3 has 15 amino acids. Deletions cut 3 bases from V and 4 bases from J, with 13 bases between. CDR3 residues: CASSEETGTKNIQYF. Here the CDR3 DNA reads TGTGCCAGCAGTGAGGAAACAGGGACAAAAAACATTCAGTACTTC. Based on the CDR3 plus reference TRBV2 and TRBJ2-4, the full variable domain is EPEVTQTPSHQVTQMGQEVILRCVPISNHLYFYWYRQILGQKVEFLVSFYNNEISEKSEIFDDQFSVERPDGSNFTLKIRSTKLEDSAMYFCASSEETGTKNIQYFGAGTRLSVL.

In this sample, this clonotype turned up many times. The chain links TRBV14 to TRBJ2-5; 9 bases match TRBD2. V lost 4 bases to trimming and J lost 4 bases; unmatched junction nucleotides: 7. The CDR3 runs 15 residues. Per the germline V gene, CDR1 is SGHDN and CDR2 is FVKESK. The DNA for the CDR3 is TGTGCCAGCAGCCGCATACTAGCGGGTCCAGAGACCCAGTACTTC. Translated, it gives CASSRILAGPETQYF.

DNA of the CDR3: TGTGCCATCAGTTCTACTAGCGGGATATCCTACAATGAGCAGTTCTTC. It encodes CAISSTSGISYNEQFF. J is TRBJ2-1 and V is TRBV10-3; TRBD2 agrees at 10 bases. The junction had 5 bases not matched to a gene; V was cut back by 5 bases and J by 1 base. There are 16 residues in the CDR3. The germline gives CDR1 ENHRY, CDR2 SYGVKD.

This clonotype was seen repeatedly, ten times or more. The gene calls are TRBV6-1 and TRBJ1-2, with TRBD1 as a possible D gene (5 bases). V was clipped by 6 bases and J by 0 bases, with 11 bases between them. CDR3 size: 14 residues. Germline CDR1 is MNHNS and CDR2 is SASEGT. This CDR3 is CASRGGTANYGYTF. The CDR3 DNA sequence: TGTGCCAGCAGGGGAGGGACGGCTAACTATGGCTACACCTTC.

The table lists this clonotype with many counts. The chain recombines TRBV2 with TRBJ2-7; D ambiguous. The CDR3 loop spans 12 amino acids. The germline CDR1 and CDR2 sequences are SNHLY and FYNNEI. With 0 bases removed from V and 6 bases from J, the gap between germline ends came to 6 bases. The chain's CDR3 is CASSEATREQYF. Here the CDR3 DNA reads TGTGCCAGCAGTGAAGCGACGCGCGAGCAGTACTTC.

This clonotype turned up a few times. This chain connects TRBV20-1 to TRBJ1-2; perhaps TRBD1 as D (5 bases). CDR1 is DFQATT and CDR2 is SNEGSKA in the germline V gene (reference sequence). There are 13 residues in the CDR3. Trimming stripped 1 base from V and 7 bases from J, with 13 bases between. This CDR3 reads CSARVVQGSGYTF. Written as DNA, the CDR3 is TGCAGTGCTAGAGTCGTCCAGGGATCTGGCTACACCTTC.

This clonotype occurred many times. This chain's CDR3 is CASSQGAGLMNEQFF. The CDR3 bases are TGTGCCAGCAGCCAAGGTGCGGGTTTGATGAATGAGCAGTTCTTC. The V and J genes are TRBV3-1 and TRBJ2-1, with a possible D match to TRBD2 (5 bases). Deletions cut 1 base from V and 7 bases from J, with 14 bases between. CDR3 size: 15 residues. Germline V gene data show CDR1 as LGHDT and CDR2 as YNNKEL (reference sequence).

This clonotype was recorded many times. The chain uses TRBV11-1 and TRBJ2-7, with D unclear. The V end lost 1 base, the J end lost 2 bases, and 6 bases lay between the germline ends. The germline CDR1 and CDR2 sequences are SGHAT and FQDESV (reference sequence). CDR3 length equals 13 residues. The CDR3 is CASSLGSPYEQYF. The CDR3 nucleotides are TGTGCCAGCAGCTTAGGCTCCCCCTACGAGCAGTACTTC.

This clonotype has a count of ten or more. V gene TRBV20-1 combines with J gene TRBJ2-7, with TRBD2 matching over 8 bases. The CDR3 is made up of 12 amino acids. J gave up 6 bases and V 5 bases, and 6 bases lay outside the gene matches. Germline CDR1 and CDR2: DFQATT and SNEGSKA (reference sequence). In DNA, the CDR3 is TGCAGTGCTGTCGGGGGGGCAGGCGAGCAGTACGTC. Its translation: CSAVGGAGEQYV.

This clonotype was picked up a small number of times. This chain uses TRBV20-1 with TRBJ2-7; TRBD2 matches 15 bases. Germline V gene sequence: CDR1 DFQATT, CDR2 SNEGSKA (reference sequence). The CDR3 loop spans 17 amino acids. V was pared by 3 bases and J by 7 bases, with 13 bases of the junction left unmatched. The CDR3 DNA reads TGCAGTGCTAGGGCCCCTTTTGGACTAGCGGGAGGGGTAGAGCAGTACTTC. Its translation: CSARAPFGLAGGVEQYF.

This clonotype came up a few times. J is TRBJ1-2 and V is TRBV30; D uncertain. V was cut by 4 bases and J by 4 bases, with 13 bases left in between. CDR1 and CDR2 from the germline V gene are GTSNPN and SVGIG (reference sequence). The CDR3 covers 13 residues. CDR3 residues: CAWNRAAFYGYTF. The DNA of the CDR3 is TGTGCCTGGAATAGGGCAGCTTTCTATGGCTACACCTTC.

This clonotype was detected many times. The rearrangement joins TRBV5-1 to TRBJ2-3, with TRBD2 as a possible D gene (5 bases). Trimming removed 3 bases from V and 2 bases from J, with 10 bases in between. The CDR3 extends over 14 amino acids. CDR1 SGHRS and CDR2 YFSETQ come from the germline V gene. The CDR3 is CASSSASPTDTQYF. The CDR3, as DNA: TGCGCCAGCAGCTCCGCTAGCCCCACAGATACGCAGTATTTT.

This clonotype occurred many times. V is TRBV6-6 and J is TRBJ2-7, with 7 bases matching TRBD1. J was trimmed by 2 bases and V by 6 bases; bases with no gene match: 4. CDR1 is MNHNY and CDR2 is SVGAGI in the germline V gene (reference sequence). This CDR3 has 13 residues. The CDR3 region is CASSRDSPYEQYV. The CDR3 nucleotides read TGTGCCAGCAGCCGGGACAGCCCCTACGAGCAGTACGTC.

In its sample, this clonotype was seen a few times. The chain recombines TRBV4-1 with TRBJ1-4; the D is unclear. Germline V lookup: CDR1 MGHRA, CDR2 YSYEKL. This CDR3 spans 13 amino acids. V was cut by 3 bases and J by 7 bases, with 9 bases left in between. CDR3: CASSHPDVEKLFF. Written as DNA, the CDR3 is TGCGCCAGCAGCCACCCAGACGTTGAAAAACTGTTTTTT.

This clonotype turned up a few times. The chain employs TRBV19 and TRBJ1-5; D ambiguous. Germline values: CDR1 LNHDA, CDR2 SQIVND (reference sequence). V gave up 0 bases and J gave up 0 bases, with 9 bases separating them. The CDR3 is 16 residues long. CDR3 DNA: TGTGCCAGTAGTATAGAATTGGGAAATAGCAATCAGCCCCAGCATTTT. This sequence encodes CASSIELGNSNQPQHF.

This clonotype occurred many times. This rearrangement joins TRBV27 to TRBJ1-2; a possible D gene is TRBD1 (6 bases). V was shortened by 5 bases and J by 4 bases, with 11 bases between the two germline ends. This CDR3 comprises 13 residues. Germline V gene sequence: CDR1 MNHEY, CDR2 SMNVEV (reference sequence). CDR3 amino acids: CASSPDRFYGYTF. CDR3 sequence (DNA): TGTGCCAGCAGTCCCGACAGGTTCTATGGCTACACCTTC.

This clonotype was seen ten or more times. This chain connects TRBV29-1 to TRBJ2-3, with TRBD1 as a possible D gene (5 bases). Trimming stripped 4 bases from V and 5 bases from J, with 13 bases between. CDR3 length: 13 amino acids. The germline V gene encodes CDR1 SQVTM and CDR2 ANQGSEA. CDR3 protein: CSVGLGQGDTQYF. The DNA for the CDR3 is TGCAGCGTTGGTCTGGGGCAGGGAGATACGCAGTATTTT.

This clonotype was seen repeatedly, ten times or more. The CDR3 is CASSYRQDLSTDTQYF. CDR3 nucleotides: TGCGCCAGCAGCTACAGACAGGACCTTAGCACAGATACGCAGTATTTT. The chain couples TRBV5-1 to TRBJ2-3; D perhaps matches TRBD1 (6 bases). The CDR3 totals 16 residues. The V end lost 3 bases, the J end lost 0 bases, and 14 bases lay between the germline ends. Germline assignment: CDR1 SGHRS and CDR2 YFSETQ. The entire variable domain, with the rest obtained from reference TRBV5-1 and TRBJ2-3, is as follows: KAGVTQTPRYLIKTRGQQVTLSCSPISGHRSVSWYQQTPGQGLQFLFEYFSETQRNKGNFPGRFSGRQFSNSRSEMNVSTLELGDSALYLCASSYRQDLSTDTQYFGPGTRLTVL.

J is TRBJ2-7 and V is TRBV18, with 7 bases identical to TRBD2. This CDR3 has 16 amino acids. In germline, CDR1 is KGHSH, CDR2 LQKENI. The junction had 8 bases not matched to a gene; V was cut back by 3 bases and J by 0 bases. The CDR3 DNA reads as TGTGCCAGCTCACCTACCGTTGGCGGGAGCTCCTACGAGCAGTACTTC. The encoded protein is CASSPTVGGSSYEQYF.

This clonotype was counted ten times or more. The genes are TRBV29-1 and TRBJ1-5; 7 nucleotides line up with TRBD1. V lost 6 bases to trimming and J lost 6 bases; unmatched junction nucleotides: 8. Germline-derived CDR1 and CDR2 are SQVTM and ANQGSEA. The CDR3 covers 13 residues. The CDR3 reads CSVQTGLTQPQHF. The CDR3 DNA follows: TGCAGCGTCCAGACAGGGTTAACTCAGCCCCAGCATTTT.

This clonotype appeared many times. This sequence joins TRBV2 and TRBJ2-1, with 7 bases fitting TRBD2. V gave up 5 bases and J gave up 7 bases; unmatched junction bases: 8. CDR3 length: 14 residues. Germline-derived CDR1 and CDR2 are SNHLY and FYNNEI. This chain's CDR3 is CASSLAGPTNEQFF. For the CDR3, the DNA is TGTGCCAGCAGTTTAGCGGGCCCGACGAATGAGCAGTTCTTC.